This T cell receptor beta chain was captured in a study of T cell responses to AZD1222 COVID-19 vaccine. From germline, CDR1 is ENHRY and CDR2 SYGVKD. With 2 bases clipped from V and 6 bases from J, the junction kept 11 bases outside the gene matches. The CDR3 runs to 17 residues. Repertoires were generated with immunoSEQ multiplex PCR, while TCRdb's copy carries only in-frame clones and drops some. The data show around 110,000 clones, with 88% seen just once and about 10% held by the top ten. Study results and caveats: With dominance at 160-218 and 743-854, vaccine-associated CD4 TCRs spanned spike. After two AZD1222 doses, spike-specific TCR breadth and depth rose versus day 0.

This clone was observed a few times. Its cognate antigen is unknown. This specimen consisted of peripheral blood, obtained on day 0 of AZD1222 vaccination. This sequence was found in an adult in good health. The chain uses TRBV10-3 and TRBJ1-5; 9 bases match TRBD1. The CDR3 sequence is CAISERGTGRTGQPQHF. CDR3 DNA sequence: TGTGCCATCAGTGAGCGTGGGACAGGGAGGACGGGTCAGCCCCAGCATTTT.